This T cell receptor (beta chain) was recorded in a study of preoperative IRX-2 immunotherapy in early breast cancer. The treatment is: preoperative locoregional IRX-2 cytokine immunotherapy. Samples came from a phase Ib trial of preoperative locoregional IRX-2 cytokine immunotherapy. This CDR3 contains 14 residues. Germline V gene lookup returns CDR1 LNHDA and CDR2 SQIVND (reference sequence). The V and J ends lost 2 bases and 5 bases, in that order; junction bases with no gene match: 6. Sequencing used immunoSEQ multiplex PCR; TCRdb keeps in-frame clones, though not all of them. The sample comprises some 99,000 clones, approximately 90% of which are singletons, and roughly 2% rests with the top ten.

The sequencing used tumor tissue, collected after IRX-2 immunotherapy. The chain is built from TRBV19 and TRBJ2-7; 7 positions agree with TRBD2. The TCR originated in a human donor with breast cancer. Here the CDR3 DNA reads TGTGCCAGTAGTATACGCGGGAGAGGCGACGAGCAGTACTTC. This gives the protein CASSIRGRGDEQYF. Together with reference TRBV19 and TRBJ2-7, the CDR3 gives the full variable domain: DGGITQSPKYLFRKEGQNVTLSCEQNLNHDAMYWYRQDPGQGLRLIYYSQIVNDFQKGDIAEGYSVSREKKESFPLTVTSAQKNPTAFYLCASSIRGRGDEQYFGPGTRLTVT.